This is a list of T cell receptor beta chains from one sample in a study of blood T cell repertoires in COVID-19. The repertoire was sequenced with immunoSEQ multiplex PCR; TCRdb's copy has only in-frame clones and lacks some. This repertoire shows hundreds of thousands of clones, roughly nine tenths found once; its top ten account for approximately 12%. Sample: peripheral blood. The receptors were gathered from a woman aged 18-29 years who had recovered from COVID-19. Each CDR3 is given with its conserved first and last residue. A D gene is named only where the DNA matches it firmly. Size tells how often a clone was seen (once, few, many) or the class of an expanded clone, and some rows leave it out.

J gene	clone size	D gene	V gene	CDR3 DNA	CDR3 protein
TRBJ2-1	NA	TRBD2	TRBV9	TGTGCCAGCAGCGCTCGCGGGGGTTTCGCCTACAATGAGCAGTTCTTC	CASSARGGFAYNEQFF
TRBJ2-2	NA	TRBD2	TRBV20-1	TGCAGTGCTAGTTCGGCTAGCGGGAGAAAAACCGGGGAGCTGTTTTTT	CSASSASGRKTGELFF
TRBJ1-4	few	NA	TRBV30	TGTGCCTGGAGTCCTCGGAAGGGGCGTGAAAAACTGTTTTTT	CAWSPRKGREKLFF
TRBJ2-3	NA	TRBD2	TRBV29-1	TGCAGCGTCGAAATACTAGCGGACCATACGGATACGCAGTATTTT	CSVEILADHTDTQYF
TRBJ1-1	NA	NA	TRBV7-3	TGTGCCAGCAGCCTTGGGCGGAACACTGAAGCTTTCTTT	CASSLGRNTEAFF
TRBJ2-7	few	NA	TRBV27	TGTGCCAGCAGTCTCCGACAGAGAACCTACGAGCAGTACTTC	CASSLRQRTYEQYF
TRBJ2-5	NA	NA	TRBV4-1	TGCGCCAGCAGCCAAATGGGGCGAGAGACCCAGTACTTC	CASSQMGRETQYF
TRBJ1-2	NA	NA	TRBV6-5	TGTGCCTCGTTACCGGGAGTTGGCTATGGCTACACCTTC	CASLPGVGYGYTF
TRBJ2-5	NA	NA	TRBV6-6	TGTGCCAGCAGCCATAGTGGGACCCAGTACTTC	CASSHSGTQYF
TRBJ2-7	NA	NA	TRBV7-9	TGTGCCAGCAGCTTAGACATTAGCGGTTACGAGCAGTACTTC	CASSLDISGYEQYF
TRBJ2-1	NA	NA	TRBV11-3	TGTGCCAGCAGCTCCCCTCGCGACAATGAGCAGTTCTTC	CASSSPRDNEQFF
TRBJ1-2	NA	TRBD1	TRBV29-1	TGCAGCGTAGACCGGGACAGGTACGGCTATGGCTACACCTTC	CSVDRDRYGYGYTF
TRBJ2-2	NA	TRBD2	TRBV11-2	TGTGCCAGCAGCCCGGGACTAGCGAACACCGGGGAGCTGTTTTTT	CASSPGLANTGELFF
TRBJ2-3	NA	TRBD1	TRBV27	TGTGCCAGCAGTTTGCGGAGGACAGGGGTTACAGATACGCAGTATTTT	CASSLRRTGVTDTQYF
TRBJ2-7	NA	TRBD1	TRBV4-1	TGCGCCAGCAGCCAAGAGAAAACAGGGGGCGCGTACGAGCAGTACTTC	CASSQEKTGGAYEQYF
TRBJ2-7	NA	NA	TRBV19	TGTGCCAGTAGTATAGATCTGGGACTGGCCTACGAGCAGTACTTC	CASSIDLGLAYEQYF
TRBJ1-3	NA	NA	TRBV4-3	TGCGCCAGCAGCCAGGCTCCAGTTATGTCTGGAAACACCATATATTTT	CASSQAPVMSGNTIYF
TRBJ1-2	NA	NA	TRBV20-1	TGCAGTGCCCGGCTAGACTATGGCTACACCTTC	CSARLDYGYTF
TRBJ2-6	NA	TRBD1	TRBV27	TGTGCCAGCAGTTTTTTTGGGACAGGGAATTTTGGCGCTGGGGCCAACGTCCTGACTTTC	CASSFFGTGNFGAGANVLTF
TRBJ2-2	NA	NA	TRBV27	TGTGCCAGCAGTTTAGCTGCTACGAACACCGGGGAGCTGTTTTTT	CASSLAATNTGELFF
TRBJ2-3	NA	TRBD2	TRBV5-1	TGCGCCAGCAGCTTGGGCCTAGCGGGAGCAGATACGCAGTATTTT	CASSLGLAGADTQYF
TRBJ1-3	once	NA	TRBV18	TGTGCCAGCTCACCCCTAACGACTACAAGTTACTCTGGAAACACCATATATTTT	CASSPLTTTSYSGNTIYF
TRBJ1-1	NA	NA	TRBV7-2	TGTGCCAGCAGCTTAAACTCACCCGTTACCTCCACTGAAGCTTTCTTT	CASSLNSPVTSTEAFF
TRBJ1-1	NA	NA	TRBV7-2	TGTGCCATAGGGGCCAGGGGCGGGTTGAACACTGAAGCTTTCTTT	CAIGARGGLNTEAFF
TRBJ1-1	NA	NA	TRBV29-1	TGCAGCGTGTACGGGTTAACTGAAGCTTTCTTT	CSVYGLTEAFF
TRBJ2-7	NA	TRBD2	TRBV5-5	TGTGCCAGCAGCTTGTTTCCTAGCGGGAATTACGAGCAGTACTTC	CASSLFPSGNYEQYF
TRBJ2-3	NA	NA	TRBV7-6	TGTGCCAGCAGCTTAAGCGGGTCTCTGAACACAGATACGCAGTATTTT	CASSLSGSLNTDTQYF
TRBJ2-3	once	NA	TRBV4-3	TGCGCCAGCAGCCAAGAGGGGGCCGATAGCGGGAGCACAGATACGCAGTATTTT	CASSQEGADSGSTDTQYF
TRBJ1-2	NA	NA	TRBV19	TGTGCCAGTAGTACCCTTGGACAAAACTATGGCTACACCTTC	CASSTLGQNYGYTF
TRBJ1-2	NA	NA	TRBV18	TGTGCCAGCTCACTAACAATCCAGGGGAACTATGGCTACACCTTC	CASSLTIQGNYGYTF
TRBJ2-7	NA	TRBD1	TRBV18	TGTGCCAGCTCACTATACAGGGGGCGGTCCTACGAGCAGTACTTC	CASSLYRGRSYEQYF
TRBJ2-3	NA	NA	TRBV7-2	TGTGCCAGCAGCCCTCGGCGGGACTCGAGCACAGATACGCAGTATTTT	CASSPRRDSSTDTQYF
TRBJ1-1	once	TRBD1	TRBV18	TGTGCCAGCTCACCCGGTCGACAGGGTGGAGTGACTGAAGCTTTCTTT	CASSPGRQGGVTEAFF
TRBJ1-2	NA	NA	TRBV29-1	TGCAGCGTTGGACAGGTAGCTAACTATGGCTACACCTTC	CSVGQVANYGYTF
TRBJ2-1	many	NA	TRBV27	TGTGCCAGCAGTTTAGGTGAGGGAGCCGGCAATGAGCAGTTCTTC	CASSLGEGAGNEQFF
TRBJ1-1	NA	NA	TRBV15	TGTGCCACCAGTCAAGTTTGGCGGACTGAAGCTTTCTTT	CATSQVWRTEAFF
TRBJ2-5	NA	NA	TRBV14	TGTGCCAGCAGCCCAGTGGAGCTCGGGCAAGAGACCCAGTACTTC	CASSPVELGQETQYF
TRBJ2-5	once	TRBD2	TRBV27	TGTGCCAGCAGTTCGATACTAGCGAGGGAGACCCAGTACTTC	CASSSILARETQYF
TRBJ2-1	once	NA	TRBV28	TGTGCCAGCAGGGACTCTGGACGGTACATCTACAATGAGCAGTTCTTC	CASRDSGRYIYNEQFF
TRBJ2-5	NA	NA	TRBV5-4	TGTGCCAGCAGCTACTTTCTTAAGGGAGATAAGACCCAGTACTTC	CASSYFLKGDKTQYF
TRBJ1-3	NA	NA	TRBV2	TGTGCCAGCATCCGACGGCTACAGGGTAATCTCGGAAACACCATATATTTT	CASIRRLQGNLGNTIYF
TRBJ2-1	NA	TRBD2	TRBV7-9	TGTGCCAGCAGCTTATTAGCGGGAGATTCCTACAATGAGCAGTTCTTC	CASSLLAGDSYNEQFF
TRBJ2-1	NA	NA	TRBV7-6	TGTGCCAGCAGCACCTCGTGGCTAGCGCATGGAAGCTCCTACAATGAGCAGTTCTTC	CASSTSWLAHGSSYNEQFF
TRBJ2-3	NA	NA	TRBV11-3	TGTGCCAGCAGCCCCGCTGGCCGTAATACGCAGTATTTT	CASSPAGRNTQYF
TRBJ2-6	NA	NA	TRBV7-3	TGTGCCAGCAGCTTAGGACTACCTGGGGCCAACGTCCTGACTTTC	CASSLGLPGANVLTF